Each of the 24 T cell receptor beta chains below was sequenced from the same sample in a study of shared clonotypes between healthy human individuals. The repertoire was sequenced with immunoSEQ multiplex PCR; TCRdb's copy has only in-frame clones and lacks some. This sample has a few million clones, with about 92% found just once. Sequenced: naive CD4+ T cells from PBMCs. Subset defined: CD45RA+ positively selected. The receptor source for this set is a man younger than 35 in good health. Some clones in this sample may be carry-over from other donors' samples.

The chain carries TRBV29-1 and TRBJ2-2; D may be TRBD1 (5 bases). The CDR3 runs to 14 residues. V was trimmed by 7 bases and J by 1 base, leaving 13 bases between them. Germline V lookup: CDR1 SQVTM, CDR2 ANQGSEA. The DNA of the CDR3 is TGCAGCGCCCTCGGACACCAGAACACCGGGGAGCTGTTTTTT. This sequence encodes CSALGHQNTGELFF.

The rearrangement links TRBV7-9 to TRBJ2-1, with a weak D call TRBD1 (5 bases). From germline, CDR1 is SEHNR and CDR2 FQNEAQ (reference sequence). The CDR3 totals 12 residues. V was shortened by 5 bases and J by 7 bases, with 9 bases between the two germline ends. The CDR3 loop is CASSIRGNEQFF. Here the CDR3 DNA reads TGTGCCAGCAGCATTAGGGGAAATGAGCAGTTCTTC.

The chain employs TRBV14 and TRBJ1-1; 8 nucleotides align to TRBD1. The V gene end was trimmed by 0 bases and the J gene end by 7 bases; junction bases not matched to a gene: 4. In germline, CDR1 is SGHDN, CDR2 FVKESK. The CDR3 covers 14 residues. The CDR3 bases are TGTGCCAGCAGCCAAGATCTGACAGGGGTTGAAGCTTTCTTT. Translated, it gives CASSQDLTGVEAFF.

The chain links TRBV28 to TRBJ2-2; 8 bases are a match to TRBD2. In germline, CDR1 is MDHEN, CDR2 SYDVKM. V lost 4 bases to trimming and J lost 10 bases; unmatched junction nucleotides: 23. CDR3 size: 19 residues. Here the CDR3 reads CASSYQRGTGGPFIQELFF. The CDR3 DNA reads TGTGCCAGCAGTTACCAACGGGGCACGGGAGGGCCGTTTATCCAGGAGCTGTTTTTT.

This chain uses TRBV28 with TRBJ2-4; 8 bases align to TRBD2. The CDR3 has 21 amino acids. Germline V gene data show CDR1 as MDHEN and CDR2 as SYDVKM. J gave up 0 bases and V 3 bases, and 19 bases lay outside the gene matches. CDR3 protein: CASSFRSDSGSILLAKNIQYF. The CDR3 nucleotides are TGTGCCAGCAGTTTTCGGTCGGACAGCGGGAGTATCCTCCTAGCCAAAAACATTCAGTACTTC.

The chain recombines TRBV28 with TRBJ2-5; D perhaps matches TRBD2 (5 bases). Germline CDR1 is MDHEN and CDR2 is SYDVKM. The CDR3 is 16 amino acids. Trimming stripped 6 bases from V and 0 bases from J, with 17 bases between. The chain's CDR3 is CASSSLGSGNQETQYF. DNA of the CDR3: TGTGCCAGCAGCTCCCTTGGTTCCGGGAACCAAGAGACCCAGTACTTC.

This clone appeared once. This chain links TRBV5-4 with TRBJ2-3, with 12 bases aligning to TRBD2. The CDR3 consists of 16 residues. CDR1 is SGHNT and CDR2 is YYREEE in the germline V gene (reference sequence). V lost 4 bases to trimming and J lost 8 bases; unmatched junction nucleotides: 11. CDR3 coding DNA: TGTGCCAGCAGCACCAAACTAGCGGGAGGTGGGTTTACGCAGTATTTT. It yields the protein CASSTKLAGGGFTQYF.

V gene TRBV2 combines with J gene TRBJ2-7; 15 bases map to TRBD2. The CDR3 extends over 18 amino acids. Germline CDR1 is SNHLY and CDR2 is FYNNEI. The ends lost 6 bases at V and 5 bases at J; junction bases unmatched: 14. The CDR3 DNA reads as TGTGCCAGCAGGGCCGGGACTAGCGGGAGGTATGCCGTCCACGAGCAGTACTTC. Translation gives CASRAGTSGRYAVHEQYF.

The V call is TRBV28, the J call TRBJ2-7, with 9 bases lining up with TRBD1. The CDR3 spans 13 residues. Germline V gene data show CDR1 as MDHEN and CDR2 as SYDVKM. V shed 8 bases, J shed 2 bases, and the junction held 4 bases outside the gene matches. The CDR3 sequence is CASEGTGTYEQYF. In nucleotides, the CDR3 is TGTGCCAGCGAGGGGACAGGGACCTACGAGCAGTACTTC.

The genes are TRBV2 and TRBJ2-3, with D tentatively TRBD2 (6 bases). The CDR3 runs to 14 residues. The V gene lost 4 bases and the J gene lost 5 bases, with 13 bases spanning the gap. The V gene's germline CDR1 is SNHLY and CDR2 FYNNEI. CDR3 sequence reads: CASSAASDIDTQYF. The CDR3 DNA reads TGTGCCAGCAGTGCGGCTAGCGACATAGATACGCAGTATTTT.

Only one count was recorded for this clone. The genes are TRBV7-9 and TRBJ1-3, with a possible D match to TRBD1 (5 bases). Germline lookup yields CDR1 SEHNR and CDR2 FQNEAQ (reference sequence). V was shortened by 5 bases and J by 4 bases, with 15 bases between the two germline ends. The CDR3 sequence is 15 residues long. CDR3 nucleotides: TGTGCCAGCAGCATCGGGACCTCCGCGGGAAACACCATATATTTT. Its protein product is CASSIGTSAGNTIYF.

V usage is TRBV2 and J usage is TRBJ2-7, with 12 positions matching TRBD1. The junction had 7 bases not matched to a gene; V was cut back by 7 bases and J by 3 bases. CDR3 length: 15 residues. Germline V gene sequence: CDR1 SNHLY, CDR2 FYNNEI. The CDR3 here is CASTKGTGGFYEQYF. CDR3 bases: TGTGCCAGCACGAAAGGGACAGGGGGCTTCTACGAGCAGTACTTC.

With regard to this clone: Other DNA sequences in this sample translate to the same CDR3. The V call is TRBV7-9, the J call TRBJ2-1; 10 positions match TRBD2. The V gene end was trimmed by 5 bases and the J gene end by 4 bases; junction bases not matched to a gene: 5. There are 15 residues in the CDR3. Germline CDR1 SEHNR, CDR2 FQNEAQ (reference sequence). CDR3 sequence reads: CASSAPSGGYNEQFF. CDR3 nucleotides: TGTGCCAGCAGCGCCCCTAGCGGGGGTTACAATGAGCAGTTCTTC.

The chain carries TRBV2 and TRBJ1-6; the match to TRBD1 covers 7 bases. V shed 8 bases and J 7 bases; nucleotides not matched to a gene: 5. CDR1 is SNHLY and CDR2 is FYNNEI in the germline V gene. The CDR3 covers 13 residues. The CDR3 reads CASVGQINSPLHF. The CDR3, as DNA: TGTGCCAGCGTGGGACAGATCAATTCACCCCTCCACTTT.

V and J are TRBV5-4 and TRBJ2-5; tentative D call: TRBD1 (6 bases). The CDR3 has 14 residues. The V gene lost 4 bases and the J gene lost 1 base, with 11 bases spanning the gap. Germline V gene data show CDR1 as SGHNT and CDR2 as YYREEE (reference sequence). CDR3: CASSGGQIQETQYF. DNA for the CDR3: TGTGCCAGCAGCGGCGGACAGATCCAAGAGACCCAGTACTTC.

The V call is TRBV7-8, the J call TRBJ2-7, with D tentatively TRBD1 (5 bases). Germline V CDR1 and CDR2: SGHVS, FQNEAQ. The CDR3 contains 15 residues. Trimming removed 5 bases at V and 2 bases at J, with 16 bases between. Written as DNA, the CDR3 is TGTGCCAGCAGCGAGATGGTAGGGGTGACCTACGAGCAGTACTTC. This codes for CASSEMVGVTYEQYF. The whole variable domain, filled in from reference TRBV7-8 and TRBJ2-7, reads GAGVSQSPRYKVAKRGQDVALRCDPISGHVSLFWYQQALGQGPEFLTYFQNEAQLDKSGLPSDRFFAERPEGSVSTLKIQRTQQEDSAVYLCASSEMVGVTYEQYFGPGTRLTVT.

For the CDR3, the DNA is TGTGCCAGCAGCCAAGAAGCCGACAGGGGCCGTTCACCCCTCCACTTT. This gives the protein CASSQEADRGRSPLHF. The chain uses TRBV4-2 and TRBJ1-6, with 8 bases aligning to TRBD1. V shed 0 bases, J shed 9 bases, and the junction held 7 bases outside the gene matches. The CDR3 sequence is 16 residues long. The germline gives CDR1 LGHNA, CDR2 YNFKEQ.

The rearrangement joins TRBV5-1 to TRBJ2-1; the D gene is possibly TRBD1 (5 bases). The CDR3 contains 13 residues. Trimming left V 4 bases short and J 6 bases short, with 11 bases between. Germline CDR1 and CDR2: SGHRS and YFSETQ. CDR3 bases: TGCGCCAGCAGCACAGGACGGTTCAATGAGCAGTTCTTC. This sequence encodes CASSTGRFNEQFF.

The rearrangement joins TRBV5-6 to TRBJ1-2; maybe TRBD1 (5 bases). The germline CDR1 and CDR2 sequences are SGHDT and YYEEEE. Trimming pared 4 bases from V and 8 bases from J, leaving 15 bases between. The CDR3 sequence is 13 residues long. Here the CDR3 reads CASSLSGVRGYTF. The CDR3 DNA reads as TGTGCCAGCAGCCTGTCGGGGGTAAGGGGCTACACCTTC.

The chain is built from TRBV6-1 and TRBJ1-1; TRBD1 might be the D (6 bases). The germline V gene encodes CDR1 MNHNS and CDR2 SASEGT. The CDR3 is 13 amino acids. V shed 7 bases and J shed 6 bases, with 15 bases lying between them. CDR3 in DNA: TGTGCCAGCACCATACAGGGTTCGGCTGAAGCTTTCTTT. Its protein product is CASTIQGSAEAFF.

This rearrangement joins TRBV27 to TRBJ1-5; D is ambiguous. Germline V gives CDR1 MNHEY, CDR2 SMNVEV (reference sequence). CDR3 length: 17 residues. V was clipped by 4 bases and J by 9 bases, with 25 bases between them. The CDR3 loop reads CASSSRAVPPFQWPQHF. CDR3 DNA sequence: TGTGCCAGCAGTTCTAGGGCCGTTCCCCCTTTCCAGTGGCCCCAGCATTTT.

V and J are TRBV28 and TRBJ1-1, with D perhaps matching TRBD1 (6 bases). The CDR3 has 14 residues. The V end was cut by 5 bases, the J end by 6 bases, with 16 bases between. CDR1 and CDR2 (germline): MDHEN, SYDVKM. The CDR3: CASSLVGGIPEAFF. In DNA form, the CDR3 reads TGTGCCAGCAGTCTAGTAGGGGGTATCCCTGAAGCTTTCTTT. Looking up the rest from reference TRBV28 and TRBJ1-1 gives the full variable domain: DVKVTQSSRYLVKRTGEKVFLECVQDMDHENMFWYRQDPGLGLRLIYFSYDVKMKEKGDIPEGYSVSREKKERFSLILESASTNQTSMYLCASSLVGGIPEAFFGQGTRLTVV.

Concerning this clone: This CDR3 is also generated by other DNA sequences in the sample. The chain couples TRBV29-1 to TRBJ2-3; the D gene is possibly TRBD1 (6 bases). The CDR3 totals 12 residues. Trimming pared 6 bases from V and 3 bases from J, leaving 10 bases between. Germline V gene sequence: CDR1 SQVTM, CDR2 ANQGSEA. CDR3 bases: TGCAGCGTCGAACAGGGTACAGATACGCAGTATTTT. Translated, it gives CSVEQGTDTQYF.

As regards this clone: The same CDR3 also results from other DNA sequences found in this sample. The genes are TRBV9 and TRBJ1-1, with D perhaps matching TRBD1 (5 bases). The germline CDR1 and CDR2 sequences are SGDLS and YYNGEE. This CDR3 has 14 amino acids. V lost 0 bases and J 4 bases, leaving 10 bases between the germline ends. The chain's CDR3 is CASSVEGSGTEAFF. For the CDR3, the DNA is TGTGCCAGCAGCGTAGAGGGGAGTGGCACTGAAGCTTTCTTT.